The entry below gives a single TCR beta chain sequence along with its context. In the authors' workflow: Reference gene primer amplification gave estimated nucleated cell counts. Libraries were prepared by immunoSEQ multiplex PCR; TCRdb keeps only in-frame clonotypes and omits some of them. The V and J calls and clone size come from that table; D and trimming were worked out from the DNA. Of about 240,000 clones listed, 85% to 90% were seen once; the top ten hold over 7.5%. Residents of about two dozen US areas, aged about 18 to 95 years, made up the participants. Cohort allocation depended upon clinical history that participants reported. This CDR3 contains 21 residues. Germline lookup yields CDR1 LGHNT and CDR2 FRNRAP. The V gene lost 0 bases and the J gene lost 2 bases, with 26 bases spanning the gap. This specimen belongs to a study of blood T cell repertoires in COVID-19. On the study more broadly: From T cells, B-cell-depleted T cells, or PBMCs came the material, which was cDNA or gDNA.

This receptor was taken from a man aged 40-49 years who had recovered from COVID-19. The chain has TRBV12-5 and TRBJ2-1; possibly TRBD1 for D (6 bases). The sequencing input was PBMCs or T cells enriched from blood (not recorded which). The DNA for the CDR3 is TGTGCTAGTGGTTTGGTACGAGGGACAAGCGAGTTCTTCTCGGCCTACAATGAGCAGTTCTTC. Its protein product is CASGLVRGTSEFFSAYNEQFF. The complete variable domain, with remaining parts taken from reference TRBV12-5 and TRBJ2-1, reads DARVTQTPRHKVTEMGQEVTMRCQPILGHNTVFWYRQTMMQGLELLAYFRNRAPLDDSGMPKDRFSAEMPDATLATLKIQPSEPRDSAVYFCASGLVRGTSEFFSAYNEQFFGPGTRLTVL.